Presented here are 20 T cell receptor beta chains from one specimen sequenced in a study of blood T cell repertoires in COVID-19. Here immunoSEQ multiplex PCR was the method, and the copy in TCRdb shows in-frame clones only, minus some. The table includes about 150,000 clones, roughly 90% detected once. The specimen was PBMCs or T cells enriched from blood (not recorded which). Receptor source: a woman aged 45 to 65 who had recovered from COVID-19.

This clone was observed a handful of times. This rearrangement joins TRBV12-5 to TRBJ2-5, with TRBD1 identical over 10 bases. The CDR3 consists of 14 residues. Trimming took 5 bases from V and 4 from J; bases not matched to a gene: 4. Germline values: CDR1 LGHNT, CDR2 FRNRAP. CDR3 sequence (DNA): TGTGCTAGTGGTCCAGGGACAGGGGCAGAGACCCAGTACTTC. This sequence encodes CASGPGTGAETQYF.

This clone was found once. The gene calls are TRBV5-6 and TRBJ1-1; tentatively, D is TRBD1 (5 bases). V was pared by 2 bases and J by 4 bases, with 12 bases between. CDR1 is SGHDT and CDR2 is YYEEEE in the germline V gene. The CDR3 has 14 amino acids. CDR3 nucleotides: TGTGCCAGCAGCTTATCAGGGCGACCCACTGAAGCTTTCTTT. It codes for CASSLSGRPTEAFF.

This chain uses TRBV7-2 with TRBJ1-5, with a possible D match to TRBD1 (5 bases). Germline assignment: CDR1 SGHTA and CDR2 FQGNSA. The CDR3 is 13 residues long. Trimming removed 6 bases at V and 8 bases at J, with 14 bases between. CDR3 nucleotides: TGTGCCAGCAGTCCCGACAGAAGGGAGCCCCAGCATTTT. Translating it yields CASSPDRREPQHF.

This chain joins TRBV27 and TRBJ2-7; the match to TRBD2 covers 7 bases. Germline lookup yields CDR1 MNHEY and CDR2 SMNVEV (reference sequence). Germline trimming cut 6 bases from V and 3 bases from J; bases unmatched to any gene: 2. This CDR3 is 12 amino acids long. The CDR3 spells CASRGGSYEQYF. For the CDR3, the DNA is TGTGCCAGCAGGGGGGGGAGCTACGAGCAGTACTTC.

Worth noting for this clone: Different DNA sequences within this sample yield the same CDR3. This chain connects TRBV9 to TRBJ1-3; D uncertain. The germline gives CDR1 SGDLS, CDR2 YYNGEE. Trimming removed 0 bases at V and 0 bases at J, with 7 bases between. CDR3 length equals 15 residues. This CDR3 is CASSVGPSSGNTIYF. The CDR3 bases are TGTGCCAGCAGCGTAGGGCCCTCCTCTGGAAACACCATATATTTT.

The chain's CDR3 is CASSPQTGLNTEAFF. DNA of the CDR3: TGTGCCAGTAGTCCCCAGACAGGGCTGAACACTGAAGCTTTCTTT. This chain connects TRBV19 to TRBJ1-1, with TRBD1 matching 7 bases. J lost 0 bases, V lost 5 bases, and 6 bases had no gene match. The germline V gene encodes CDR1 LNHDA and CDR2 SQIVND (reference sequence). The CDR3 spans 15 residues.

This chain joins TRBV10-3 and TRBJ1-1; tentative D call: TRBD1 (5 bases). The CDR3 sequence is 16 residues long. With 0 bases removed from V and 1 base from J, the gap between germline ends came to 12 bases. The germline CDR1 and CDR2 sequences are ENHRY and SYGVKD. The CDR3 region is CAISESRTSQNTEAFF. The CDR3 DNA reads TGTGCCATCAGTGAGTCGCGGACATCCCAGAACACTGAAGCTTTCTTT.

This chain joins TRBV29-1 and TRBJ1-3; D remains unclear. The V gene lost 4 bases and the J gene lost 1 base, with 14 bases spanning the gap. The germline gives CDR1 SQVTM, CDR2 ANQGSEA. The CDR3 sequence is 15 residues long. Here the CDR3 reads CSVVPVPSSGNTIYF. As DNA, the CDR3 is TGCAGCGTTGTCCCAGTCCCTTCATCTGGAAACACCATATATTTT. Drawing the rest from reference TRBV29-1 and TRBJ1-3, the complete variable domain is SAVISQKPSRDICQRGTSLTIQCQVDSQVTMMFWYRQQPGQSLTLIATANQGSEATYESGFVIDKFPISRPNLTFSTLTVSNMSPEDSSIYLCSVVPVPSSGNTIYFGEGSWLTVV.

This chain uses TRBV19 with TRBJ1-5; no reliable D call. V was cut by 3 bases and J by 1 base, with 10 bases left in between. The CDR3 runs to 15 residues. Looked up from germline, CDR1 is LNHDA and CDR2 is SQIVND (reference sequence). The CDR3 DNA reads as TGTGCCAGTAGTATCTCGGACTACAGCAATCAGCCCCAGCATTTT. It is translated as CASSISDYSNQPQHF.

The chain carries TRBV2 and TRBJ1-4, with TRBD1 matching 7 bases. V lost 1 base and J lost 6; bases outside the gene matches: 5. The CDR3 length is 15 residues. Germline-derived CDR1 and CDR2 are SNHLY and FYNNEI. The CDR3 DNA reads TGTGCCAGCAGTGAAGGACAGGGCCTGTATGAAAAACTGTTTTTT. Its protein is CASSEGQGLYEKLFF. Drawing the rest from reference TRBV2 and TRBJ1-4, the complete variable domain is EPEVTQTPSHQVTQMGQEVILRCVPISNHLYFYWYRQILGQKVEFLVSFYNNEISEKSEIFDDQFSVERPDGSNFTLKIRSTKLEDSAMYFCASSEGQGLYEKLFFGSGTQLSVL.

The chain combines TRBV27 with TRBJ2-1; D uncertain. Per germline, CDR1 MNHEY and CDR2 SMNVEV (reference sequence). Trimming stripped 4 bases from V and 7 bases from J, with 11 bases between. The CDR3 totals 13 residues. The CDR3 region has the DNA TGTGCCAGCAGTTCTTCAGGCCCTAATGAGCAGTTCTTC. It translates to CASSSSGPNEQFF.

V gene TRBV11-3 combines with J gene TRBJ2-7; 11 bases map to TRBD1. V was pared by 1 base and J by 5 bases, with 13 bases of the junction left unmatched. CDR1 SGHNT and CDR2 YENEEA come from the germline V gene. This CDR3 region has 18 residues. The CDR3, as DNA: TGTGCCAGCAGCTTAGGCCAGGGGTCCGGGACAGGGGGTAACGAGCAGTACTTC. It is translated as CASSLGQGSGTGGNEQYF.

CDR3 sequence: CASSWGQVYEQYF. CDR3 bases: TGTGCCAGCAGCTGGGGACAAGTCTACGAGCAGTACTTC. The J gene is TRBJ2-7, the V gene TRBV5-6; possible D gene TRBD1, 6 bases. Deletions cut 3 bases from V and 3 bases from J, with 10 bases between. The CDR3 has 13 amino acids. Germline V gene sequence: CDR1 SGHDT, CDR2 YYEEEE. Full variable domain (missing parts from reference TRBV5-6 and TRBJ2-7): DAGVTQSPTHLIKTRGQQVTLRCSPKSGHDTVSWYQQALGQGPQFIFQYYEEEERQRGNFPDRFSGHQFPNYSSELNVNALLLGDSALYLCASSWGQVYEQYFGPGTRLTVT.

The gene calls are TRBV11-1 and TRBJ1-2, with D tentatively TRBD1 (6 bases). CDR1 and CDR2 from the germline V gene are SGHAT and FQDESV (reference sequence). CDR3 length: 11 amino acids. Trimming left V 4 bases short and J 14 bases short, with 14 bases between. Written as DNA, the CDR3 is TGTGCCAGCAGCTCTGGACAGCGTTTTACCTTC. This gives the protein CASSSGQRFTF.

The V and J genes are TRBV9 and TRBJ1-1; maybe TRBD1 (6 bases). CDR1 and CDR2 from the germline V gene are SGDLS and YYNGEE. The CDR3 length is 15 residues. Trimming pared 4 bases from V and 0 bases from J, leaving 13 bases between. The CDR3 here is CASSPRTAMNTEAFF. The CDR3, as DNA: TGTGCCAGCAGCCCCCGGACAGCAATGAACACTGAAGCTTTCTTT.

This clone occurred once. The chain links TRBV7-3 to TRBJ1-2; 8 bases fit TRBD1. Germline assignment: CDR1 SGHTA and CDR2 FQGTGA. The trim removed 5 bases at V and 0 bases at J, leaving 5 bases unmatched. This CDR3 is 15 amino acids long. Written as DNA, the CDR3 is TGTGCCAGCAGCCCAACAGGGGGAGCTAACTATGGCTACACCTTC. Its translation: CASSPTGGANYGYTF.

The rearrangement links TRBV4-1 to TRBJ2-3; unclear D gene. The CDR3 sequence is 16 residues long. V lost 0 bases and J lost 2, with 12 bases in between. The germline gives CDR1 MGHRA, CDR2 YSYEKL. The CDR3 nucleotides are TGCGCCAGCAGCCAAGAGGTGGGCTCCCCCACAGATACGCAGTATTTT. This codes for CASSQEVGSPTDTQYF.

The V and J genes are TRBV6-5 and TRBJ1-3; D gene uncertain. Trimming left V 8 bases short and J 0 bases short, with 11 bases between. Germline CDR1 is MNHEY and CDR2 is SVGAGI. The CDR3 is made up of 14 amino acids. CDR3 protein: CASRPGFSGNTIYF. CDR3 DNA: TGTGCCAGCCGTCCCGGGTTCTCTGGAAACACCATATATTTT.

The chain recombines TRBV6-5 with TRBJ2-7; 7 bases line up with TRBD2. Germline V CDR1 and CDR2: MNHEY, SVGAGI. V gave up 7 bases and J gave up 7 bases; unmatched junction bases: 13. CDR3 length equals 14 residues. The CDR3 DNA sequence: TGTGCCAGCAACCAGGGAAGCGGGGTAAAGGAGCAGTACTTC. Its translation: CASNQGSGVKEQYF.

This clone showed up just once. This sequence joins TRBV4-3 and TRBJ2-5; TRBD1 is a possible D gene (6 bases). CDR3 size: 18 residues. Germline V gene sequence: CDR1 LGHNA, CDR2 YSLEER. V gave up 3 bases and J gave up 1 base, with 21 bases separating them. The CDR3 DNA follows: TGCGCCAGCAGCCAGGACCTTACAGGGTCTACTGTCCAAGAGACCCAGTACTTC. Protein: CASSQDLTGSTVQETQYF.